What follows are 25 T cell receptor beta chains derived from one specimen sequenced in a study of patients and donors after allogeneic stem cell transplantation. TCRdb re-analysed the RT-PCR reads in MiXCR, keeping a single row per CDR3 protein. The profile shows about 4,200 distinct CDR3 sequences, 16% of them singletons. Sequenced sample: blood, either unsorted or a sorted T cell fraction (not recorded which). These receptors came from a human donor who was either an allogeneic HSCT recipient or a stem cell or donor lymphocyte infusion donor (not recorded which). It is not recorded whose cells these are; they may come from a transplant donor.

This clonotype was seen at least ten times. V usage is TRBV5-1 and J usage is TRBJ1-3; a possible D gene is TRBD1 (5 bases). CDR3 length: 15 residues. Trimming left V 4 bases short and J 0 bases short, with 11 bases between. CDR1 and CDR2 (germline): SGHRS, YFSETQ. Here the CDR3 reads CASSVDGTSGNTIYF. Written as DNA, the CDR3 is TGCGCCAGCAGCGTAGACGGGACCTCTGGAAACACCATATATTTT.

This clonotype was observed a few times. V usage is TRBV18 and J usage is TRBJ1-4, with 7 bases identical to TRBD1. Germline V gene sequence: CDR1 KGHSH, CDR2 LQKENI. The CDR3 extends over 15 amino acids. V was pared by 2 bases and J by 6 bases, with 6 bases of the junction left unmatched. As DNA, the CDR3 is TGTGCCAGCTCACCATCGGACAGGTCCGATGAAAAACTGTTTTTT. It specifies CASSPSDRSDEKLFF.

This sequence joins TRBV6-5 and TRBJ2-4, with D perhaps TRBD1 (7 bases). The germline gives CDR1 MNHEY, CDR2 SVGAGI. CDR3 size: 16 residues. Trimming took 7 bases from V and 0 from J, leaving 16 bases between them. The DNA for the CDR3 is TGTGCCAGCACCCATCGGGGGACAGTAGCCAAAAACATTCAGTACTTC. Encoded protein: CASTHRGTVAKNIQYF.

V usage is TRBV5-5 and J usage is TRBJ2-1; perhaps TRBD2 as D (6 bases). Per the germline V gene, CDR1 is SGHKS and CDR2 is YYEKEE (reference sequence). The V end was cut by 4 bases, the J end by 0 bases, with 14 bases between. The CDR3 consists of 16 residues. Here the CDR3 reads CASSLDYRSSYNEQFF. The CDR3 DNA follows: TGTGCCAGCAGCCTGGACTATCGGAGCTCCTACAATGAGCAGTTCTTC.

This clonotype was detected ten times or more. The chain carries TRBV19 and TRBJ2-2; 10 bases are shared with TRBD1. The CDR3 loop spans 15 amino acids. Unmatched junction bases numbered 6, after V lost 5 bases and J lost 6 bases. Germline assignment: CDR1 LNHDA and CDR2 SQIVND (reference sequence). This chain's CDR3 is CASSRGQGVAGELFF. The CDR3 DNA is TGTGCCAGTAGTCGCGGACAGGGGGTAGCCGGGGAGCTGTTTTTT.

This clonotype was counted at least ten times. The chain employs TRBV6-5 and TRBJ1-5, with 7 bases lining up with TRBD1. V was clipped by 5 bases and J by 5 bases; unmatched bases: 3. Germline V CDR1 and CDR2: MNHEY, SVGAGI. CDR3 length equals 13 residues. CDR3 sequence: CASSRDSYQPQHF. The CDR3 nucleotides are TGTGCCAGCAGTAGGGACAGCTATCAGCCCCAGCATTTT.

This clonotype occurred a few times. The chain joins TRBV6-5 to TRBJ2-1; tentatively, D is TRBD2 (6 bases). The CDR3 loop spans 15 amino acids. Germline lookup yields CDR1 MNHEY and CDR2 SVGAGI. Trimming pared 4 bases from V and 5 bases from J, leaving 15 bases between. The CDR3 sequence: CASSLNKGRNNEQFF. Written as DNA, the CDR3 is TGTGCCAGCAGTTTAAATAAGGGGAGGAACAATGAGCAGTTCTTC.

This sequence joins TRBV18 and TRBJ1-6, with 7 bases that match TRBD1. The CDR3 covers 15 residues. In germline, CDR1 is KGHSH, CDR2 LQKENI. The V segment lost 1 base and the J segment 10 bases; nucleotides outside the gene matches: 7. CDR3 bases: TGTGCCAGCTCACCACAGTACAGGGGTAAATCACCCCTCCACTTT. This sequence encodes CASSPQYRGKSPLHF.

There are many counts of this clonotype. This chain uses TRBV20-1 with TRBJ2-3; D not resolved. Germline CDR1 reads DFQATT; CDR2 reads SNEGSKA (reference sequence). Deletions cut 0 bases from V and 6 bases from J, with 7 bases between. This CDR3 spans 12 amino acids. The CDR3 loop reads CSARDRPDTQYF. The DNA of the CDR3 is TGCAGTGCTAGAGATCGCCCCGATACGCAGTATTTT.

The rearrangement joins TRBV12-3 or TRBV12-4 to TRBJ2-3; perhaps TRBD2 as D (6 bases). The CDR3 contains 14 residues. V was pared by 6 bases and J by 1 base, with 11 bases between. This CDR3 reads CASSLGLRTDTQYF. The CDR3 DNA reads TGTGCCAGCAGCTTGGGACTGCGCACAGATACGCAGTATTTT.

The rearrangement links TRBV28 to TRBJ2-1; possibly TRBD1 for D (5 bases). V shed 8 bases and J shed 0 bases, with 23 bases lying between them. This CDR3 contains 18 residues. Germline lookup yields CDR1 MDHEN and CDR2 SYDVKM. The chain's CDR3 is CASPQRGTPFSSYNEQFF. The CDR3 bases are TGTGCCAGCCCTCAAAGGGGCACCCCTTTTAGCTCCTACAATGAGCAGTTCTTC.

This clonotype was picked up a small number of times. This chain's CDR3 is CASSPFSKSGGSTDTQYF. Written as DNA, the CDR3 is TGCGCCAGCAGCCCTTTCTCGAAGAGCGGGGGTAGCACAGATACGCAGTATTTT. The V call is TRBV5-1, the J call TRBJ2-3, with TRBD2 identical over 8 bases. This CDR3 contains 18 residues. CDR1 SGHRS and CDR2 YFSETQ come from the germline V gene. The V gene end was trimmed by 4 bases and the J gene end by 0 bases; junction bases not matched to a gene: 13.

This clonotype is termed medium-sized. The chain uses TRBV7-2 and TRBJ1-5; TRBD1 matches at 8 bases. The germline CDR1 and CDR2 sequences are SGHTA and FQGNSA. This CDR3 has 14 residues. Trimming cost V 5 bases and J 4 bases; bases outside gene matches: 4. The CDR3 DNA follows: TGTGCCAGCAGCCCTCACAGGGGGAATCAGCCCCAGCATTTT. Translation gives CASSPHRGNQPQHF.

Within the sample, this clonotype is medium-sized. Here the CDR3 DNA reads TGTGCCAGCAGTGTCCTCGGCTACACCTTC. This gives the protein CASSVLGYTF. The V call is TRBV12-3 or TRBV12-4, the J call TRBJ1-2; D unresolved. The CDR3 extends over 10 amino acids. Trimming left V 5 bases short and J 8 bases short, with 6 bases between.

This clonotype is medium-sized by share. The CDR3 DNA follows: TGTGCCAGCTTGGGGGAACATCAGCCCCAGCATTTT. This encodes CASLGEHQPQHF. This chain uses TRBV2 with TRBJ1-5; D possibly corresponds to TRBD1 (5 bases). The V and J ends lost 8 bases and 5 bases respectively, with 10 bases between them. Germline CDR1 is SNHLY and CDR2 is FYNNEI. The CDR3 covers 12 residues.

This clonotype was observed a handful of times. The chain carries TRBV9 and TRBJ2-5, with 8 nucleotides matching TRBD2. This CDR3 is built from 16 residues. Germline assignment: CDR1 SGDLS and CDR2 YYNGEE. Losses at the gene ends were 0 bases for V and 3 bases for J; bases not matched to a gene: 7. CDR3 sequence (DNA): TGTGCCAGCAGCGTAGTGGGGGTTAGCGGGGAAGAGACCCAGTACTTC. The encoded protein is CASSVVGVSGEETQYF.

The chain carries TRBV3-1 and TRBJ2-1; 12 bases agree with TRBD2. The CDR3 covers 14 residues. The germline V gene encodes CDR1 LGHDT and CDR2 YNNKEL (reference sequence). V lost 2 bases and J lost 10; bases outside the gene matches: 3. CDR3 residues: CASSQLAGGQEQFF. CDR3 sequence (DNA): TGTGCCAGCAGCCAACTAGCGGGGGGGCAGGAGCAGTTCTTC.

The V and J genes are TRBV4-2 and TRBJ1-2; D remains unclear. The length of the CDR3 is 15 residues. Trimming removed 0 bases from V and 8 bases from J, with 16 bases in between. Germline lookup yields CDR1 LGHNA and CDR2 YNFKEQ. In DNA, the CDR3 is TGTGCCAGCAGCCAAGAGGTAGCTGCGCTTTTAGGCTACACCTTC. Translating it yields CASSQEVAALLGYTF.

This rearrangement joins TRBV5-6 to TRBJ2-1; D might be TRBD1 (6 bases). The germline gives CDR1 SGHDT, CDR2 YYEEEE. This CDR3 has 15 amino acids. The ends were cut back, 5 bases at V and 2 bases at J, with 14 bases in the middle. CDR3 amino acids: CASRWGQGAYNEQFF. CDR3 sequence (DNA): TGTGCCAGCAGGTGGGGGCAAGGGGCCTACAATGAGCAGTTCTTC.

This clonotype was observed many times. The V call is TRBV2, the J call TRBJ1-1; D remains ambiguous. CDR1 is SNHLY and CDR2 is FYNNEI in the germline V gene. With 2 bases removed from V and 8 bases from J, the gap between germline ends came to 9 bases. The CDR3 totals 12 residues. CDR3 protein: CASSEWVTEAFF. CDR3 sequence (DNA): TGTGCCAGCAGTGAATGGGTCACCGAAGCTTTCTTT.

This clonotype showed up many times. The V call is TRBV7-9, the J call TRBJ1-1; D is uncertain. The CDR3 covers 15 residues. The germline V gene has CDR1 SEHNR and CDR2 FQNEAQ (reference sequence). The V end lost 3 bases, the J end lost 2 bases, and 13 bases lay between the germline ends. The CDR3 coding sequence is TGTGCCAGCAGCTTCCTTCGCCCCTTTAACACTGAAGCTTTCTTT. Amino acid sequence: CASSFLRPFNTEAFF.

The chain uses TRBV11-2 and TRBJ2-2; TRBD1 might be the D (5 bases). The CDR3 is made up of 16 amino acids. The germline gives CDR1 SGHAT, CDR2 FQNNGV. The V end lost 5 bases, the J end lost 1 base, and 14 bases lay between the germline ends. CDR3 nucleotides: TGTGCCAGCAGCCCCCACCCAGGGTGGAACACCGGGGAGCTGTTTTTT. Translated: CASSPHPGWNTGELFF.

A word on this clonotype: A read error may be the cause here, since a much bigger clone is one base away. CDR3 in amino acids: CTSSPNRAGANVLTF. CDR3 in DNA: TGTACCAGCTCACCCAACAGGGCTGGGGCCAACGTCCTGACTTTC. The V and J genes are TRBV18 and TRBJ2-6, with D possibly matching TRBD1 (6 bases). Germline loops: CDR1 KGHSH, CDR2 LQKENI. The CDR3 is made up of 15 amino acids.

This clonotype has ten or more counts. The genes are TRBV28 and TRBJ2-3; D is tentatively TRBD1 or TRBD2 (5 bases each). Germline V gene lookup returns CDR1 MDHEN and CDR2 SYDVKM. V dropped 4 bases and J dropped 9 bases, with 11 bases sitting between them. This CDR3 contains 12 residues. CDR3 protein: CASSYWDDTQYF. The CDR3 DNA is TGTGCCAGCAGTTACTGGGACGACACGCAGTATTTT.

With regard to this clonotype: At one of its ends the junction is not consistent with the germline gene, which may arise from a read error. V usage is TRBV5-1 and J usage is TRBJ2-2; a possible D gene is TRBD2 (6 bases). This CDR3 region has 16 residues. Germline V gene sequence: CDR1 SGHRS, CDR2 YFSETQ. The CDR3 protein is CASSSPPGLSTGEPFF. CDR3 in DNA: TGCGCCAGCAGCTCACCTCCGGGACTCTCCACCGGGGAGCCGTTTTTT.